A single sample gave rise to the 19 T cell receptor beta chains below, sequenced in a study of blood T cells in healthy people across ages. Next came a second PCR, run for about 7 to 12 cycles, which used a sample-barcoded 5' primer along with a J-beta primer mix. One entry per CDR3 protein results from TCRdb running MiXCR on the 5' RACE reads. The sample consists of about a million distinct CDR3 sequences, about 51% of them appearing once. The specimen was blood. These TCRs come from a woman aged 55-70 years in good health.

The rearrangement links TRBV20-1 to TRBJ2-1; 8 bases align to TRBD2. In germline, CDR1 is DFQATT, CDR2 SNEGSKA (reference sequence). The CDR3 contains 14 residues. J was trimmed by 1 base and V by 3 bases; bases with no gene match: 2. The chain's CDR3 is CSASGRVSYNEQFF. In DNA, the CDR3 is TGCAGTGCTAGCGGGAGGGTTTCCTACAATGAGCAGTTCTTC.

The chain carries TRBV6-5 and TRBJ2-3; 8 bases agree with TRBD2. The V gene end was trimmed by 2 bases and the J gene end by 4 bases; junction bases not matched to a gene: 5. The CDR3 has 15 amino acids. CDR1 and CDR2 (germline): MNHEY, SVGAGI. The CDR3 DNA is TGTGCCAGCAGTTACAGCGGGAGTCGTTCAGATACGCAGTATTTT. It is translated as CASSYSGSRSDTQYF.

V usage is TRBV24-1 and J usage is TRBJ1-5; D gene ambiguous. The germline gives CDR1 KGHDR, CDR2 SFDVKD. V lost 4 bases and J 3 bases, leaving 9 bases between the germline ends. This CDR3 is 14 amino acids long. CDR3 sequence: CATSETTANQPQHF. In DNA, the CDR3 is TGTGCCACCAGTGAAACAACGGCCAATCAGCCCCAGCATTTT.

The chain uses TRBV11-2 and TRBJ2-7; tentative D call: TRBD2 (5 bases). Germline V gives CDR1 SGHAT, CDR2 FQNNGV. The CDR3 has 13 amino acids. Between the trimmed V and J ends, which lost 5 bases and 6 bases, there was a span of 14 bases. The chain's CDR3 is CASSTTGKTEQYF. The DNA for the CDR3 is TGTGCCAGCAGCACAACCGGGAAGACCGAGCAGTACTTC.

This clonotype appeared a single time. The genes are TRBV10-3 and TRBJ1-1; 8 bases align to TRBD1. There are 15 residues in the CDR3. Unmatched junction bases numbered 2, after V lost 2 bases and J lost 0 bases. Germline V gene sequence: CDR1 ENHRY, CDR2 SYGVKD. The CDR3 coding sequence is TGTGCCATCAGTGAGGGACAGGGAATGAACACTGAAGCTTTCTTT. It codes for CAISEGQGMNTEAFF.

This clonotype was counted a single time. This chain connects TRBV28 to TRBJ1-2, with D hard to call. V was shortened by 1 base and J by 4 bases, with 10 bases between the two germline ends. This CDR3 has 14 amino acids. Germline V gene sequence: CDR1 MDHEN, CDR2 SYDVKM. CDR3 amino acids: CASSLYSRIYGYTF. DNA of the CDR3: TGTGCCAGCAGTTTATACAGTCGGATCTATGGCTACACCTTC.

As for this clonotype: Relative to the germline gene, one junction end is altered; a read error may explain this. The V call is TRBV20-1, the J call TRBJ2-3, with TRBD2 identical over 8 bases. CDR1 is DFQATT, CDR2 SNEGSKA, per germline (reference sequence). The CDR3 runs 12 residues. The CDR3 DNA reads as TGCGGTGCTCCCATAGGGGGACTAGGAGCGTATTTT. This translates into CGAPIGGLGAYF.

This clonotype was counted a few times. This chain links TRBV7-8 with TRBJ2-7; tentatively, D is TRBD1 (6 bases). V lost 6 bases and J lost 2, with 14 bases in between. The CDR3 spans 14 residues. Germline assignment: CDR1 SGHVS and CDR2 FQNEAQ. CDR3 loop: CASRQTGSTYEQYF. The CDR3 DNA reads TGTGCCAGCAGGCAAACAGGGAGTACCTACGAGCAGTACTTC.

This sequence joins TRBV20-1 and TRBJ2-3, with D perhaps matching TRBD1 (5 bases). CDR1 DFQATT and CDR2 SNEGSKA come from the germline V gene (reference sequence). The CDR3 has 15 residues. The V and J ends lost 6 bases and 5 bases respectively, with 21 bases between them. The CDR3 DNA reads TGCAGTGCGCCGAGTGGGGCGGACCCACTAGATACGCAGTATTTT. It translates to CSAPSGADPLDTQYF.

The chain employs TRBV21-1 and TRBJ2-7; the table names TRBD1, a call not compared with the DNA. TRBV21-1 is shown as a pseudogene. The CDR3 contains 12 residues. The CDR3 nucleotides read TGTGCCCGCTGGACACACCGGGACGAGCAGTACTTC. The encoded protein is CARWTHRDEQYF.

This clonotype was seen many times. The V and J genes are TRBV7-2 and TRBJ2-3, with 7 bases fitting TRBD2. After removal of 3 bases from V and 0 bases from J, the junction contained 6 bases not matched to a gene. The CDR3 contains 16 residues. Germline V gene lookup returns CDR1 SGHTA and CDR2 FQGNSA. CDR3 DNA: TGTGCCAGCAGCTTGGGGGGGACGGCTAGCACAGATACGCAGTATTTT. This sequence encodes CASSLGGTASTDTQYF.

The chain couples TRBV7-9 to TRBJ2-6; D gene uncertain. CDR3 length equals 13 residues. The V end was cut by 11 bases, the J end by 0 bases, with 8 bases between. The germline CDR1 and CDR2 sequences are SEHNR and FQNEAQ (reference sequence). The CDR3 DNA is TGTGCCGTTAAAATCTCTGGGGCCAACGTCCTGACTTTC. Its translation is CAVKISGANVLTF.

CDR3 DNA sequence: TGCAGTGCTCTAGCGTCTTCCCAGTACGAGCAGTACTTC. This translates into CSALASSQYEQYF. J is TRBJ2-7 and V is TRBV20-1; D may be TRBD2 (6 bases). The CDR3 has 13 amino acids. Looked up from germline, CDR1 is DFQATT and CDR2 is SNEGSKA (reference sequence). Trimming pared 5 bases from V and 4 bases from J, leaving 15 bases between.

The chain uses TRBV20-1 and TRBJ2-4; no definite D call. The germline V gene encodes CDR1 DFQATT and CDR2 SNEGSKA (reference sequence). The V gene lost 6 bases and the J gene lost 3 bases, with 12 bases spanning the gap. The CDR3 contains 13 residues. The chain's CDR3 is CSARGGIKNIQYF. The CDR3 region has the DNA TGCAGTGCCCGTGGTGGTATCAAAAACATTCAGTACTTC.

The V call is TRBV7-6, the J call TRBJ2-6, with D hard to call. V lost 5 bases to trimming and J lost 0 bases, with 11 bases between them. This CDR3 has 16 residues. Germline V lookup: CDR1 SGHVS, CDR2 FNYEAQ. In nucleotides, the CDR3 is TGTGCCAGCAGCGACCGGGCCAACTCTGGGGCCAACGTCCTGACTTTC. Encoded protein: CASSDRANSGANVLTF.

This rearrangement joins TRBV7-2 to TRBJ2-7, with TRBD2 identical over 8 bases. CDR1 SGHTA and CDR2 FQGNSA come from the germline V gene. The trim removed 2 bases at V and 6 bases at J, leaving 9 bases unmatched. The length of the CDR3 is 15 residues. The CDR3 spells CASSLPGGSGGEQYF. CDR3 coding DNA: TGTGCCAGCAGCTTACCCGGCGGGAGCGGGGGCGAGCAGTACTTC.

The chain joins TRBV7-9 to TRBJ1-2, with D perhaps matching TRBD1 (5 bases). Germline V gene sequence: CDR1 SEHNR, CDR2 FQNEAQ (reference sequence). The CDR3 covers 14 residues. V shed 5 bases and J shed 7 bases, with 17 bases lying between them. The CDR3 is CASSPPGQLRGYTF. The DNA for the CDR3 is TGTGCCAGCAGCCCCCCGGGGCAGCTGCGTGGCTACACCTTC.

Here the CDR3 DNA reads TGTGCCAGCAGCGTTCGGGGCGGAGGGGCCAACGTCCTGACTTTC. Encoded protein: CASSVRGGGANVLTF. The rearrangement uses TRBV9 and TRBJ2-6; either TRBD1 or TRBD2 may supply D (5 bases each). The V and J ends lost 2 bases and 4 bases respectively, with 10 bases between them. CDR1 and CDR2 (germline): SGDLS, YYNGEE. The CDR3 spans 15 residues. The variable domain in full, completed from reference TRBV9 and TRBJ2-6, reads DSGVTQTPKHLITATGQRVTLRCSPRSGDLSVYWYQQSLDQGLQFLIQYYNGEERAKGNILERFSAQQFPDLHSELNLSSLELGDSALYFCASSVRGGGANVLTFGAGSRLTVL.

In its sample, this clonotype was seen a few times. V is TRBV18 and J is TRBJ1-1; D unclear. Per the germline V gene, CDR1 is KGHSH and CDR2 is LQKENI. The CDR3 is 13 amino acids. The germline V and J ends were trimmed by 4 bases and 3 bases, with 9 bases remaining between them. CDR3 nucleotides: TGTGCCAGCTCACGGTTGGAGGACACTGAAGCTTTCTTT. Its translation: CASSRLEDTEAFF. The whole variable domain, remainder taken from reference TRBV18 and TRBJ1-1, is NAGVMQNPRHLVRRRGQEARLRCSPMKGHSHVYWYRQLPEEGLKFMVYLQKENIIDESGMPKERFSAEFPKEGPSILRIQQVVRGDSAAYFCASSRLEDTEAFFGQGTRLTVV.